This T cell receptor beta chain was sequenced for a study of blood T cells in healthy people across ages. The use of a sample-barcoded 5' primer and a J-beta primer mix characterized a second PCR of roughly 6 to 11 cycles. TCRdb recomputed calls from the 5' RACE reads with MiXCR, one row per CDR3 protein. The repertoire holds about 1,500,000 distinct CDR3 sequences, with around 42% as singletons. This CDR3 is built from 17 residues. The junction had 11 bases not matched to a gene; V was cut back by 2 bases and J by 9 bases. Germline V gene lookup returns CDR1 SGHAT and CDR2 FQNNGV. The sequenced sample consisted of blood. The TCR comes from a woman between 18 and 29 years old in good health. The rearrangement uses TRBV11-2 and TRBJ2-5; TRBD2 matches 14 bases. The CDR3 nucleotides read TGTGCCAGCAGCTTAACTCGGACTAGCGGGAGGATCAGTGCCCAGTACTTC. Protein: CASSLTRTSGRISAQYF.